The 24 T cell receptor beta chains in this list originate from one sample, sequenced in a study of early T cells in non-severe SARS-CoV-2 infection. From the 5' RACE reads, TCRdb called clonotypes with MiXCR, one entry per CDR3 protein. The profile shows 35,000 to 45,000 distinct CDR3 sequences, approximately 7.2% of them singletons. The sample here was whole blood, taken at baseline. All receptors derive from an adult who was a healthcare worker with PCR-confirmed SARS-CoV-2 infection or an uninfected control (not recorded which).

Only one count was recorded for this clonotype. The gene calls are TRBV10-1 and TRBJ2-3; 8 bases line up with TRBD2. The length of the CDR3 is 16 residues. Germline CDR1 reads WNHNN; CDR2 reads SYGVQD (reference sequence). The V and J ends lost 0 bases and 5 bases, in that order; junction bases with no gene match: 7. The CDR3 DNA follows: TGCGCCAGCAGTGAGTCGAGCGGGGGTTCTGTAGATACGCAGTATTTT. Encoded protein: CASSESSGGSVDTQYF.

The chain employs TRBV19 and TRBJ1-5; D unresolved. Trimming stripped 4 bases from V and 7 bases from J, with 8 bases between. This CDR3 has 12 amino acids. CDR1 LNHDA and CDR2 SQIVND come from the germline V gene (reference sequence). The DNA of the CDR3 is TGTGCCAGTAGTAAAGTACCGCAGCCCCAGCATTTT. This gives the protein CASSKVPQPQHF.

For the CDR3, the DNA is TGCAGTGCTAGACAAGGGGGCAAGGGCGGCGGGGAGCTGTTTTTT. Protein product: CSARQGGKGGGELFF. The chain uses TRBV20-1 and TRBJ2-2; 7 bases agree with TRBD1. With 2 bases clipped from V and 7 bases from J, the junction kept 10 bases outside the gene matches. Germline V lookup: CDR1 DFQATT, CDR2 SNEGSKA (reference sequence). The CDR3 has 15 residues.

This chain uses TRBV7-9 with TRBJ1-4; TRBD1 aligns across 8 bases. This CDR3 spans 18 amino acids. Germline CDR1 and CDR2: SEHNR and FQNEAQ (reference sequence). J gave up 7 bases and V 5 bases, and 18 bases lay outside the gene matches. Written as DNA, the CDR3 is TGTGCCAGCAGCAGGGGGCAGGGGGCTCGTTCCTCCCCTGAAAAACTGTTTTTT. Residues: CASSRGQGARSSPEKLFF.

This chain joins TRBV12-3 or TRBV12-4 and TRBJ2-3; 8 bases align to TRBD1. The trim removed 6 bases at V and 2 bases at J, leaving 7 bases unmatched. This CDR3 has 15 residues. The CDR3 loop is CASSSEDRDTDTQYF. In DNA form, the CDR3 reads TGTGCCAGCAGCTCCGAGGACAGGGACACAGATACGCAGTATTTT.

This clonotype was counted many times. The chain combines TRBV13 with TRBJ2-3; D may be TRBD1 or TRBD2 (6 bases each). V lost 6 bases and J lost 1, with 14 bases in between. The CDR3 loop spans 15 amino acids. Per germline, CDR1 PRHDT and CDR2 FYEKMQ (reference sequence). CDR3 nucleotides: TGTGCCAGCAGTTCCCGGGGGCAGGGCACAGATACGCAGTATTTT. It encodes CASSSRGQGTDTQYF.

This clonotype was counted a few times. CDR3 bases: TGTGCCAGCAGCGCCGGACTAGCGGGGGACATTCAGTACTTC. Its translation: CASSAGLAGDIQYF. The chain is built from TRBV11-2 and TRBJ2-4, with TRBD2 matching 13 bases. The CDR3 is 14 amino acids. The trim removed 5 bases at V and 8 bases at J, leaving 3 bases unmatched. Germline lookup yields CDR1 SGHAT and CDR2 FQNNGV. Variable domain in full (rest from reference TRBV11-2 and TRBJ2-4): EAGVAQSPRYKIIEKRQSVAFWCNPISGHATLYWYQQILGQGPKLLIQFQNNGVVDDSQLPKDRFSAERLKGVDSTLKIQPAKLEDSAVYLCASSAGLAGDIQYFGAGTRLSVL.

As for this clonotype: A much larger clone is a single base away; this may be a read error. The rearrangement uses TRBV7-2 and TRBJ2-7; 8 nucleotides align to TRBD1. This CDR3 comprises 12 residues. Germline V gives CDR1 SGHTA, CDR2 FQGNSA. Unmatched junction bases numbered 4, after V lost 4 bases and J lost 8 bases. CDR3 loop: CASSWTGSKQYF. In DNA form, the CDR3 reads TGTGCCAGCAGCTGGACAGGGAGCAAGCAGTACTTC.

This clonotype was detected ten times or more. The V call is TRBV15, the J call TRBJ1-3, with a tentative D call TRBD1 (5 bases). The CDR3 runs 16 residues. The ends were cut back, 2 bases at V and 0 bases at J, with 11 bases in the middle. The germline CDR1 and CDR2 sequences are LNHNV and YYDKDF (reference sequence). The CDR3 sequence: CATSRQSGASGNTIYF. The CDR3 nucleotides are TGTGCCACCAGCAGACAGAGCGGGGCCTCTGGAAACACCATATATTTT.

This clonotype was recorded many times. V usage is TRBV10-2 and J usage is TRBJ2-1; D unresolved. This CDR3 has 13 amino acids. Germline CDR1 and CDR2: WSHSY and SAAADI. V lost 5 bases and J lost 11, with 16 bases in between. The CDR3 DNA follows: TGCGCCAGCAGTTCTTGGAGAGATTCCCAGCAGTTCTTC. Its protein is CASSSWRDSQQFF.

This clonotype came up many times. The chain carries TRBV10-2 and TRBJ1-6, with a weak D call TRBD1 (6 bases). Trimming left V 8 bases short and J 6 bases short, with 17 bases between. The length of the CDR3 is 15 residues. Germline assignment: CDR1 WSHSY and CDR2 SAAADI. In DNA, the CDR3 is TGCGCCAGCGGGAACAGGGAGATTGCTAATTCACCCCTCCACTTT. Protein: CASGNREIANSPLHF.

This clonotype was seen repeatedly, ten times or more. J is TRBJ2-1 and V is TRBV20-1; no clear D gene. CDR1 DFQATT and CDR2 SNEGSKA come from the germline V gene (reference sequence). This CDR3 comprises 12 residues. The V end was cut by 3 bases, the J end by 7 bases, with 10 bases between. This chain's CDR3 is CSARGTHNEQFF. The CDR3 DNA is TGCAGTGCTAGGGGCACGCATAATGAGCAGTTCTTC.

The genes are TRBV7-9 and TRBJ2-2; TRBD2 aligns across 10 bases. This CDR3 region has 19 residues. Germline CDR1 reads SEHNR; CDR2 reads FQNEAQ (reference sequence). V shed 4 bases and J 0 bases; nucleotides not matched to a gene: 11. In DNA form, the CDR3 reads TGTGCCAGCAGCTACCTACCGGGACTAGCGCCCTCGAACACCGGGGAGCTGTTTTTT. Translated, it gives CASSYLPGLAPSNTGELFF.

The J gene is TRBJ2-1, the V gene TRBV2, with D perhaps matching TRBD1 or TRBD2 (5 bases each). The CDR3 contains 13 residues. V lost 6 bases to trimming and J lost 6 bases, with 12 bases between them. Germline V lookup: CDR1 SNHLY, CDR2 FYNNEI. The CDR3 here is CASRGDGGNEQFF. DNA of the CDR3: TGTGCCAGCAGGGGGGATGGGGGCAATGAGCAGTTCTTC.

This clonotype has just a few counts. The gene calls are TRBV7-3 and TRBJ2-3, with TRBD2 matching over 9 bases. This CDR3 has 19 amino acids. Germline V gene data show CDR1 as SGHTA and CDR2 as FQGTGA. V was pared by 2 bases and J by 2 bases, with 14 bases of the junction left unmatched. The CDR3: CASSLVGSGGLRNTDTQYF. The DNA of the CDR3 is TGTGCCAGCAGCTTAGTTGGTAGCGGGGGATTAAGGAACACAGATACGCAGTATTTT. Looking up the rest from reference TRBV7-3 and TRBJ2-3 gives the full variable domain: GAGVSQTPSNKVTEKGKYVELRCDPISGHTALYWYRQSLGQGPEFLIYFQGTGAADDSGLPNDRFFAVRPEGSVSTLKIQRTERGDSAVYLCASSLVGSGGLRNTDTQYFGPGTRLTVL.

This clonotype was counted many times. V and J are TRBV6-2 or TRBV6-3 and TRBJ2-7, with a possible D match to TRBD1 (6 bases). Germline CDR1 is MNHEY and CDR2 is SVGEGT. The CDR3 runs to 16 residues. V dropped 5 bases and J dropped 2 bases, with 19 bases sitting between them. CDR3 protein: CASSRTTGPSPYEQYF. For the CDR3, the DNA is TGTGCCAGCAGTCGTACGACAGGTCCTTCCCCCTACGAGCAGTACTTC.

The table lists this clonotype with many counts. The CDR3: CASRQSSGTDTQYF. CDR3 nucleotide sequence: TGTGCCAGCAGACAGTCTAGCGGCACAGATACGCAGTATTTT. V is TRBV2 and J is TRBJ2-3; tentative D call: TRBD2 (6 bases). This CDR3 has 14 amino acids. Germline V gene data show CDR1 as SNHLY and CDR2 as FYNNEI. The V end lost 6 bases, the J end lost 1 base, and 11 bases lay between the germline ends.

The chain uses TRBV12-3 or TRBV12-4 and TRBJ2-3; 8 nucleotides match TRBD1. V lost 7 bases and J lost 7; bases outside the gene matches: 10. The CDR3 is 14 amino acids. The CDR3 is CASTEDRVGYTQYF. The DNA for the CDR3 is TGTGCCAGCACCGAGGACAGGGTTGGTTATACGCAGTATTTT.

The genes are TRBV7-2 and TRBJ1-3; 8 positions agree with TRBD1. The V segment lost 2 bases and the J segment 0 bases; nucleotides outside the gene matches: 6. The CDR3 contains 17 residues. Looked up from germline, CDR1 is SGHTA and CDR2 is FQGNSA. The CDR3 here is CASSLHGTGNSGNTIYF. As DNA, the CDR3 is TGTGCCAGCAGCTTACACGGGACAGGAAACTCTGGAAACACCATATATTTT.

This clonotype was seen a handful of times. V gene TRBV12-3 or TRBV12-4 combines with J gene TRBJ2-3; 7 bases line up with TRBD1. The junction had 7 bases not matched to a gene; V was cut back by 6 bases and J by 4 bases. There are 14 residues in the CDR3. The CDR3 region has the DNA TGTGCCAGCAGCCCGGGACAGATGGCAGATACGCAGTATTTT. This codes for CASSPGQMADTQYF.

The J gene is TRBJ2-7, the V gene TRBV3-1; D is possibly TRBD2 (6 bases). V lost 0 bases and J lost 6, with 9 bases in between. This CDR3 comprises 13 residues. In germline, CDR1 is LGHDT, CDR2 YNNKEL (reference sequence). The CDR3 reads CASSQDLGGEQYF. Here the CDR3 DNA reads TGTGCCAGCAGCCAAGATCTGGGAGGCGAGCAGTACTTC.

In this sample, this clonotype turned up a few times. The chain joins TRBV24-1 to TRBJ2-3; no definite D call. Germline V gene lookup returns CDR1 KGHDR and CDR2 SFDVKD. The length of the CDR3 is 11 residues. The germline V and J ends were trimmed by 5 bases and 6 bases, with 5 bases remaining between them. The CDR3 coding sequence is TGTGCCACCAGTGCGCTGGATACGCAGTATTTT. Translated, it gives CATSALDTQYF.

Ten or more counts support this clonotype. This chain links TRBV10-3 with TRBJ1-6; D remains ambiguous. The germline V and J ends were trimmed by 6 bases and 9 bases, with 15 bases remaining between them. Germline-derived CDR1 and CDR2 are ENHRY and SYGVKD. This CDR3 spans 14 amino acids. The CDR3 region is CAISPDGTRSPLHF. In nucleotides, the CDR3 is TGTGCCATCAGCCCGGACGGAACACGTTCACCCCTCCACTTT.

This clonotype was picked up many times. The chain links TRBV7-9 to TRBJ2-2, with 9 positions matching TRBD1. With V trimmed by 5 bases and J by 3 bases, 10 bases remained unmatched. CDR3 size: 17 residues. CDR1 SEHNR and CDR2 FQNEAQ come from the germline V gene (reference sequence). The CDR3 loop is CASSLGTGRRYTGELFF. Written as DNA, the CDR3 is TGTGCCAGCAGCCTGGGGACAGGGCGGCGGTACACCGGGGAGCTGTTTTTT.